The entry that follows covers one T cell receptor beta chain sequence. Its specificity is unknown. The data are from a study of shared clonotypes between healthy human individuals. Overall study results and limits: The represented genetic and exposure-history diversity was limited by the small number of donors. Tissue TCR repertoires likely differ from these blood-only repertoires.

Terminally differentiated effector memory CD45RA+ cells were excluded by CCR7 positive selection of CD45RO-negative cells. Per sorted-subset replicate PCR, input was around 200 ng DNA, representing about 32,000 T cell genomes. Under the authors' procedure: ImmunoSEQ supplied junction-only sequences lacking quality scores, so filtering was different. Produced via immunoSEQ multiplex PCR; TCRdb's table is partial and in-frame only. V and J calls and clone size come straight from that table; D and trimming were deduced from the DNA. The sample lists 800,000 to 950,000 clones; 95% to 97% were seen once. What was sequenced was naive CD8+ T cells sorted from blood. The sequence was collected from a man aged 25 to 45 in good health.

This CDR3 is CASSLGIGVRMNTEAFF. Here the CDR3 DNA reads TGCGCCAGCAGCTTGGGAATTGGGGTTCGTATGAACACTGAAGCTTTCTTT. This chain links TRBV5-1 with TRBJ1-1; D gene uncertain. The length of the CDR3 is 17 residues. V was cut by 0 bases and J by 0 bases, with 15 bases left in between. Germline values: CDR1 SGHRS, CDR2 YFSETQ.